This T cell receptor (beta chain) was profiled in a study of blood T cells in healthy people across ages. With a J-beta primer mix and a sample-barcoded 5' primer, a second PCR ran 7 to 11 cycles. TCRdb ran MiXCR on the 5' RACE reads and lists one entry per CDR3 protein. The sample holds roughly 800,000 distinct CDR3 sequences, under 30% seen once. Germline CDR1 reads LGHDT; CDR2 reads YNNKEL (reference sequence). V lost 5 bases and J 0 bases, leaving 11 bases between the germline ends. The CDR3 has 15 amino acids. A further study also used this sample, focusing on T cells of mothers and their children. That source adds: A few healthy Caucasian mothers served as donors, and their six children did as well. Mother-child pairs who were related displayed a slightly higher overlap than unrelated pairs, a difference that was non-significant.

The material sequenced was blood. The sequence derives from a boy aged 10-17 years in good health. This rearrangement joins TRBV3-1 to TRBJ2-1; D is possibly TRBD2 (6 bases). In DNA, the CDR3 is TGTGCCAGCAGCGCGGCGGGGAGCTCCTACAATGAGCAGTTCTTC. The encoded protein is CASSAAGSSYNEQFF.